Presented here are 5 T cell receptor beta chains from one specimen sequenced in a study of blood T cells in healthy people across ages. Combining a sample-barcoded 5' primer with a J-beta primer mix, a second PCR ran for roughly 7 to 12 cycles. TCRdb redid the calling of the 5' RACE reads with MiXCR, one entry per CDR3 protein. The sample records 1,800,000 or so distinct CDR3 sequences, about 39% being singletons. Sequencing was performed on blood. The receptors derive from a human donor in good health.

The V gene is TRBV7-2, the J gene TRBJ2-7; 7 nucleotides match TRBD2. The DNA end is more similar to TRBJ2-5, so the J call may be wrong. The CDR3 loop spans 14 amino acids. The germline V gene encodes CDR1 SGHTA and CDR2 FQGNSA. The CDR3, as DNA: TGTGCCAGCACTTGGGGGGGGGTTGAAGAGACCCAGTACTTC. This encodes CASTWGGVEETQYF.

The chain employs TRBV6-9 and TRBJ1-1; D remains unclear. Trimming left V 11 bases short and J 2 bases short, with 6 bases between. The CDR3 runs to 10 residues. From germline, CDR1 is MNHGY and CDR2 SVAAGI. CDR3 DNA: TGTGCCCACTTTAACACTGAAGCTTTCTTT. This sequence encodes CAHFNTEAFF.

J is TRBJ2-7 and V is TRBV4-3; D unclear. Trimming took off 0 bases at V and 0 bases at J, with 9 bases between the two ends. The V gene's germline CDR1 is LGHNA and CDR2 YSLEER. The CDR3 has 15 amino acids. The CDR3 here is CASSQDIGSSYEQYF. DNA of the CDR3: TGCGCCAGCAGCCAAGATATAGGGTCCTCCTACGAGCAGTACTTC.

V and J are TRBV7-3 and TRBJ1-5; D call uncertain. The CDR3 loop spans 17 amino acids. From germline, CDR1 is SGHTA and CDR2 FQGTGA. V was clipped by 2 bases and J by 0 bases, with 14 bases between them. In DNA, the CDR3 is TGTGCCAGCAGCTTAGGACCCCCCATCTATAGCAATCAGCCCCAGCATTTT. It specifies CASSLGPPIYSNQPQHF.

The gene calls are TRBV7-2 and TRBJ2-5; no definite D call. The V end lost 1 base, the J end lost 9 bases, and 15 bases lay between the germline ends. In germline, CDR1 is SGHTA, CDR2 FQGNSA. The CDR3 length is 14 residues. The CDR3 reads CASSLDLGLMAQYF. For the CDR3, the DNA is TGTGCCAGCAGCTTAGATCTGGGCTTGATGGCCCAGTACTTC.